Many counts were recorded for the clone carrying this TCR beta chain. The antigen is not known. Construction of TCR beta libraries relied on iRepertoire HTBI primers and on Arm-PCR targeting CDR3 regions. Via MiXCR, TCRdb re-called the multiplex PCR reads, giving one row per CDR3 protein. Of 600,000 to 850,000 distinct CDR3 sequences listed, approximately 31% are singletons. Time point reported: persistent/refractory GD, antithyroid drugs over 5 years with positive TRAb. Construction of the TCR library relied on RNA isolated from PBMCs. An endocrinology department located in Xi'an, China, was where the patients came from. These data come from a study of regulatory T cells in long-lasting Graves disease. Across the study: Disease was considered persistent Graves' disease after over 5 years of antithyroid drugs (with positive TSH receptor antibodies).

Overall study findings and caveats: Shared public clonotypes totalled around 2,900 in persistent patients, compared with roughly 970 in new patients. Persistent cases favored TRBV28, TRBJ1-2 and TRBJ2-5.

This CDR3 spans 19 amino acids. Germline CDR1 DFQATT, CDR2 SNEGSKA (reference sequence). J gave up 3 bases and V 0 bases, and 17 bases lay outside the gene matches. This rearrangement joins TRBV20-1 to TRBJ2-5, with 9 positions matching TRBD2. The sample was peripheral blood mononuclear cells (PBMCs), taken when the disease was refractory, from a patient treated with antithyroid drugs. This TCR came from a female donor with Graves disease. CDR3 protein: CSARDVARAGLAGKETQYF. In nucleotides, the CDR3 is TGCAGTGCTAGAGATGTGGCCCGGGCAGGCCTAGCGGGGAAAGAGACCCAGTACTTC.